This T cell receptor beta chain was documented in a study of Graves' ophthalmopathy and Graves' hyperthyroidism. Findings and limits, study-wide: Blood also held most thyroid clonotypes expanded above 0.001 frequency.

Clinical symptoms, serum thyroxine, TRAb, thyroid ultrasound and orbital computed tomography were relied on for diagnosis. Isolation of PBMCs was performed using 9 to 10 ml of fresh peripheral blood. Trimming shortened V by 8 bases and J by 5 bases, and 12 bases separated the two germline ends. Germline CDR1 MGHDK, CDR2 SYGVNS. The CDR3 extends over 12 amino acids. As the template, RNA transcripts were used to amplify TCR beta CDR3 regions. HTBI-primed first-round RT-PCR preceded second-round multiplex PCR. TCRdb reanalysed the multiplex PCR reads using MiXCR and keeps one entry per CDR3 protein. This sample has approximately 700,000 distinct CDR3 sequences, with 40% found just once. This clonotype was detected only a few times. The antigen is not known.

The sample consisted of peripheral blood. The gene calls are TRBV25-1 and TRBJ1-2; D is unresolved. The sequence derives from an adult man with Graves' ophthalmopathy. The CDR3 reads CASSPTQYGYTF. The CDR3 DNA is TGTGCCAGCTCACCGACACAGTATGGCTACACCTTC.